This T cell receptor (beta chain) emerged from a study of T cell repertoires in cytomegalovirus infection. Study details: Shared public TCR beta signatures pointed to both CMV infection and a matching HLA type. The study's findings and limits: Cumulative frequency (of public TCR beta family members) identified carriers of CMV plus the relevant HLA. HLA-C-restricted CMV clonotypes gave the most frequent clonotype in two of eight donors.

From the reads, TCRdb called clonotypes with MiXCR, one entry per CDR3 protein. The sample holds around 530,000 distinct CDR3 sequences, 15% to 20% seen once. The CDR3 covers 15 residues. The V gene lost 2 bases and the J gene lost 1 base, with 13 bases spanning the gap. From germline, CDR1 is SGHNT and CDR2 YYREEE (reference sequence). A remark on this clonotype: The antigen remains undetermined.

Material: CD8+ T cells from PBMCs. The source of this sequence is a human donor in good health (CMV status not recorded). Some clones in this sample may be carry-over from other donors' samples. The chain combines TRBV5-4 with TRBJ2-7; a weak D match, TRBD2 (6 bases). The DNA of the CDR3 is TGTGCCAGCAGCTTCCCCTCAGGGAGGTCCTACGAGCAGTACTTC. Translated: CASSFPSGRSYEQYF.